This T cell receptor beta chain was documented in a study of T-cell reconstitution after alpha-beta-depleted transplantation in children. This clonotype was seen ten or more times. The CDR3 extends over 13 amino acids. The germline CDR1 and CDR2 sequences are SGHTA and FQGNSA. V was cut by 2 bases and J by 4 bases, with 8 bases left in between. The library targeted TCRbeta and was prepared with unique molecular identifiers. TCRdb redid the calling of the PCR reads with MiXCR, one entry per CDR3 protein. This sample carries a few hundred thousand distinct CDR3 sequences, over 9.5% of them seen once, and the ten largest clones take about 4.9%.

This sequence joins TRBV7-2 and TRBJ1-1; D perhaps matches TRBD1 (5 bases). The source of this sequence is a human donor who donated a stem cell graft to a child with SCID. Sample: PBMCs from the stem cell graft donor, taken from the stem cell graft. The CDR3 DNA follows: TGTGCCAGCAGCTTAACGGGGCTCACTGAAGCTTTCTTT. Amino acid sequence: CASSLTGLTEAFF.